These 14 T cell receptor beta chains came from one sample sequenced in a study of shared clonotypes between healthy human individuals. Sequencing was performed with immunoSEQ multiplex PCR; in TCRdb, only in-frame clones are kept and a portion is missing. The table records some 2.4 million clones, approximately 93% of them present only once. Input material: naive CD4+ T cells from PBMCs. Noted subset: CD45RA+ positively selected. These receptors came from a man aged 18 to 30 in good health. Some clones in this sample may be carry-over from other donors' samples.

The CDR3 DNA reads TGTGCCAGCAGTACGGCCGGGACAGGGGGCTTTGGCGAGCAGTACTTC. This codes for CASSTAGTGGFGEQYF. This chain links TRBV28 with TRBJ2-7; 12 bases map to TRBD1. The CDR3 extends over 16 amino acids. V gave up 5 bases and J gave up 6 bases; unmatched junction bases: 11. Looked up from germline, CDR1 is MDHEN and CDR2 is SYDVKM.

J is TRBJ2-3 and V is TRBV6-5; either TRBD1 or TRBD2 may supply D (5 bases each). The CDR3 spans 15 residues. V gave up 5 bases and J gave up 8 bases, with 20 bases separating them. Looked up from germline, CDR1 is MNHEY and CDR2 is SVGAGI. CDR3 sequence: CASSPPGRNFGTQYF. In DNA, the CDR3 is TGTGCCAGCAGTCCCCCGGGACGGAACTTTGGTACGCAGTATTTT.

The chain employs TRBV19 and TRBJ1-1; 7 bases fit TRBD1. Germline assignment: CDR1 LNHDA and CDR2 SQIVND (reference sequence). Losses at the gene ends were 3 bases for V and 4 bases for J; bases not matched to a gene: 11. The CDR3 contains 16 residues. CDR3 coding DNA: TGTGCCAGTAGTATCGGGGGGACTGACAGGGCCACTGAAGCTTTCTTT. This sequence encodes CASSIGGTDRATEAFF.

The chain uses TRBV5-1 and TRBJ2-1; the D is unclear. CDR1 is SGHRS and CDR2 is YFSETQ in the germline V gene. This CDR3 contains 13 residues. Trimming pared 4 bases from V and 4 bases from J, leaving 9 bases between. CDR3 in DNA: TGCGCCAGCAGCCCCGCGGTGTACAATGAGCAGTTCTTC. It encodes CASSPAVYNEQFF.

CDR3 residues: CASQKIGGENSPLHF. The CDR3 DNA reads as TGTGCCAGCCAGAAGATCGGGGGGGAGAATTCACCCCTCCACTTT. The genes are TRBV25-1 and TRBJ1-6; a possible D gene is TRBD1 (5 bases). Germline V gene data show CDR1 as MGHDK and CDR2 as SYGVNS. V was trimmed by 8 bases and J by 7 bases, leaving 18 bases between them. The CDR3 runs 15 residues.

The gene calls are TRBV30 and TRBJ1-6; D remains unclear. CDR1 GTSNPN and CDR2 SVGIG come from the germline V gene (reference sequence). The CDR3 has 12 amino acids. Between the trimmed V and J ends, which lost 2 bases and 7 bases, there was a span of 6 bases. Here the CDR3 DNA reads TGTGCCTGGAGTTTGAGGAATTCACCCCTCCACTTT. This encodes CAWSLRNSPLHF.

About this clone itself: In the same sample, other DNA sequences code for this CDR3. The CDR3 region has the DNA TGTGCCAGCAGCTCACCTAACACCGGGGAGCTGTTTTTT. It translates to CASSSPNTGELFF. The chain uses TRBV7-3 and TRBJ2-2; D not resolved. The CDR3 is made up of 13 amino acids. CDR1 SGHTA and CDR2 FQGTGA come from the germline V gene. V was trimmed by 4 bases and J by 2 bases, leaving 5 bases between them.

The genes are TRBV28 and TRBJ2-1; D unclear. The CDR3 contains 12 residues. Germline assignment: CDR1 MDHEN and CDR2 SYDVKM. The V gene lost 1 base and the J gene lost 13 bases, with 11 bases spanning the gap. The CDR3 region is CASSLYLNAQFF. CDR3 DNA: TGTGCCAGCAGTTTATATCTCAACGCCCAGTTCTTC.

This clone has a single count. The chain recombines TRBV9 with TRBJ2-3, with D hard to call. Trimming took 2 bases from V and 4 from J, leaving 11 bases between them. Germline loops: CDR1 SGDLS, CDR2 YYNGEE. The CDR3 runs 14 residues. This CDR3 is CASSVIPIPDTQYF. For the CDR3, the DNA is TGTGCCAGCAGCGTCATTCCGATCCCAGATACGCAGTATTTT.

The chain couples TRBV7-2 to TRBJ2-5; D is ambiguous. This CDR3 is 12 amino acids long. V dropped 5 bases and J dropped 0 bases, with 4 bases sitting between them. Germline-derived CDR1 and CDR2 are SGHTA and FQGNSA. The CDR3 DNA follows: TGTGCCAGCAGCGCCAACCAAGAGACCCAGTACTTC. Translation gives CASSANQETQYF.

The chain combines TRBV5-1 with TRBJ1-4; D unresolved. Trimming removed 1 base at V and 4 bases at J, with 5 bases between. This CDR3 comprises 13 residues. The germline CDR1 and CDR2 sequences are SGHRS and YFSETQ. The CDR3 loop reads CASSLILNEKLFF. The CDR3, as DNA: TGCGCCAGCAGCTTGATTCTTAATGAAAAACTGTTTTTT.

This chain joins TRBV5-1 and TRBJ1-1, with D maybe TRBD1 (5 bases). This CDR3 has 15 amino acids. V shed 5 bases and J shed 4 bases, with 18 bases lying between them. Germline V gives CDR1 SGHRS, CDR2 YFSETQ. The CDR3 loop is CASSPIAGVGTEAFF. DNA of the CDR3: TGCGCCAGCAGTCCTATTGCGGGGGTGGGCACTGAAGCTTTCTTT.

This clone was seen just once. The V and J genes are TRBV2 and TRBJ1-5; TRBD1 aligns across 8 bases. The germline gives CDR1 SNHLY, CDR2 FYNNEI. The CDR3 spans 15 residues. Trimming at V came to 4 bases and at J to 4 bases, leaving 6 bases not matched to a gene. The CDR3 DNA follows: TGTGCCAGCAGTGGGGACGACAGGGGAAATCAGCCCCAGCATTTT. This gives the protein CASSGDDRGNQPQHF.

The gene calls are TRBV11-2 and TRBJ1-3; 9 bases are shared with TRBD1. This CDR3 spans 16 amino acids. V trimming: 1 base; J trimming: 3 bases; junction bases outside the gene matches: 4. Germline CDR1 is SGHAT and CDR2 is FQNNGV. The CDR3 sequence is CASSLGTGVFGNTIYF. In DNA, the CDR3 is TGTGCCAGCAGCTTAGGGACAGGGGTCTTTGGAAACACCATATATTTT.